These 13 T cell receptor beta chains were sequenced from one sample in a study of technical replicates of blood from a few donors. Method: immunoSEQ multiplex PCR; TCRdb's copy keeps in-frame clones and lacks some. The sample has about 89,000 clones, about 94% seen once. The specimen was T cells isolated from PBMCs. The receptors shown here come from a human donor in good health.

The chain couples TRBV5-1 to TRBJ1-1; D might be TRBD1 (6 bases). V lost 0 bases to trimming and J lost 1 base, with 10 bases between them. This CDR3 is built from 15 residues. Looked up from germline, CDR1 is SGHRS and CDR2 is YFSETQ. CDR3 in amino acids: CASSLADRSNTEAFF. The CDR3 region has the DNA TGCGCCAGCAGCTTGGCGGACAGATCGAACACTGAAGCTTTCTTT.

The CDR3 DNA sequence: TGTGCCAGCAGCGGACAGGGGGCCTCCTACGAGCAGTACTTC. Translation: CASSGQGASYEQYF. The chain recombines TRBV9 with TRBJ2-7, with 10 bases lining up with TRBD1. This CDR3 has 14 residues. The germline CDR1 and CDR2 sequences are SGDLS and YYNGEE. The V segment lost 3 bases and the J segment 0 bases; nucleotides outside the gene matches: 0.

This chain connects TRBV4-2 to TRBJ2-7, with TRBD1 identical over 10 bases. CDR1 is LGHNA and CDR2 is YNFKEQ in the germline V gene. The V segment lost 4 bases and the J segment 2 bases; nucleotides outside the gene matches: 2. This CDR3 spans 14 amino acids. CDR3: CASSPGQGAYEQYF. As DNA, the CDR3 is TGTGCCAGCAGCCCCGGACAGGGGGCCTACGAGCAGTACTTC.

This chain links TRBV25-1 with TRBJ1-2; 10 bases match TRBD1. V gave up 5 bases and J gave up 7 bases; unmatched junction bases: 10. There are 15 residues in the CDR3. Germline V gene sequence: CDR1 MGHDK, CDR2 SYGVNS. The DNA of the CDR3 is TGTGCCAGCAGTACTTCCCCCGGGACAGGGGTTGGCTACACCTTC. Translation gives CASSTSPGTGVGYTF.

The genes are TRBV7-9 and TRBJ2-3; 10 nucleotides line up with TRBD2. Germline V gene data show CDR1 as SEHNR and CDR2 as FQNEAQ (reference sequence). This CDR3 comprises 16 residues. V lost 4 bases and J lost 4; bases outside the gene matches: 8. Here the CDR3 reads CASSSGSGRAADTQYF. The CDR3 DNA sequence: TGTGCCAGCAGCTCCGGAAGCGGGAGGGCAGCAGATACGCAGTATTTT.

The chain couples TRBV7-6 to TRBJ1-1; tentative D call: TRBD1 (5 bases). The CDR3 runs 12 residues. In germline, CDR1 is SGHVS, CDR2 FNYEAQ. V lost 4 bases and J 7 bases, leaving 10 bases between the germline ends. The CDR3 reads CASSSAGGEAFF. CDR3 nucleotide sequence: TGTGCCAGCAGCTCCGCGGGGGGTGAAGCTTTCTTT.

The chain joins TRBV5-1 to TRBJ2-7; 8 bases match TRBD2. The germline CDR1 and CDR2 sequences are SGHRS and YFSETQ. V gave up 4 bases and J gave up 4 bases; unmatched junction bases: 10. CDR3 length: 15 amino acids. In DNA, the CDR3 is TGCGCCAGCAGCCCCACTAGCGGCTTGGGGTACGAGCAGTACTTC. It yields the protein CASSPTSGLGYEQYF.

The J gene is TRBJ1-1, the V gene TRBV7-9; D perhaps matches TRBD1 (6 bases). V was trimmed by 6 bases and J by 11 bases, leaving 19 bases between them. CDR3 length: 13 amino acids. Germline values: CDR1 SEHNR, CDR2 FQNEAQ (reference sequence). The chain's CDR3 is CASRESRGVGAFF. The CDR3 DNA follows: TGTGCCAGCAGGGAGAGCAGGGGAGTAGGCGCTTTCTTT.

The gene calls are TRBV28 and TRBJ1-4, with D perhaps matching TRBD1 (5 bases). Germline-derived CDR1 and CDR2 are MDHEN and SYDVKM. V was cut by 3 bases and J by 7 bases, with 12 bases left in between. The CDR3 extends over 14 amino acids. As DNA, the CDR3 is TGTGCCAGCAGTTTCGGGGGGTTGGGTGAAAAACTGTTTTTT. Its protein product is CASSFGGLGEKLFF.

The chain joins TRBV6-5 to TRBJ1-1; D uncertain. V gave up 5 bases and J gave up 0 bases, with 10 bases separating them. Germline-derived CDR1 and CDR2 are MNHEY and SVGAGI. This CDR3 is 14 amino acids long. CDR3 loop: CASSRPGMNTEAFF. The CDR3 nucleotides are TGTGCCAGCAGTCGCCCAGGAATGAACACTGAAGCTTTCTTT.

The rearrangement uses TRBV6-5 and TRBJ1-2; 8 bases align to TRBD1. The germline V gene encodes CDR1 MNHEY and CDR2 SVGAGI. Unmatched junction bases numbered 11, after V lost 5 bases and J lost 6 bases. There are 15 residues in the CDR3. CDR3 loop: CASSRTRQGWNGYTF. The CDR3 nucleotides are TGTGCCAGCAGTCGCACCCGACAGGGGTGGAATGGCTACACCTTC.

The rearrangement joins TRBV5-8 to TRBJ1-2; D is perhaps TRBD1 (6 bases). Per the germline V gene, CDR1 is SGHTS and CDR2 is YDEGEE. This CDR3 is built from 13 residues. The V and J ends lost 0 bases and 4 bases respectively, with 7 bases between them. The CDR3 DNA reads TGTGCCAGCAGCTTGGGACAGGTCTATGGCTACACCTTC. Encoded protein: CASSLGQVYGYTF.

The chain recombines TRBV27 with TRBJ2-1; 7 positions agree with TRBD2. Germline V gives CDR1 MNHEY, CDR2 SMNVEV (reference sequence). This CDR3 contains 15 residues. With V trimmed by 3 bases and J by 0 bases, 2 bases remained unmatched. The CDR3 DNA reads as TGTGCCAGCAGTTTCGGCGGGAGCTCCTACAATGAGCAGTTCTTC. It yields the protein CASSFGGSSYNEQFF.